This TCR beta chain was identified during a study of blood T cell repertoires in COVID-19. The wider study: Acute-phase and convalescent COVID-19 samples originated in the United States, Italy and Spain. PBMCs, B-cell-depleted T cells, or T cells provided the cDNA or gDNA that made up the material.

V lost 5 bases and J 7 bases, leaving 21 bases between the germline ends. The CDR3 loop spans 16 amino acids. Germline V gene lookup returns CDR1 SEHNR and CDR2 FQNEAQ (reference sequence). As handled by the study authors: The authors estimated nucleated cell counts from reference gene primer amplification. Data came from immunoSEQ multiplex PCR; TCRdb stores just in-frame clones and leaves some out. The V and J calls and clone size are taken from that table; D and trimming were inferred from the DNA. The sample comprises some 45,000 clones, roughly 90% of which are singletons, and approximately 15% rests with the top ten.

The chain carries TRBV7-9 and TRBJ2-1, with a tentative D call TRBD2 (5 bases). The sequenced sample consisted of peripheral blood. The clonotype originates from a human donor in a cohort sampled during active COVID-19. The CDR3 DNA follows: TGTGCCAGCAGCCCCACGGGGTTCGCGGTGGGGAATGAGCAGTTCTTC. The encoded protein is CASSPTGFAVGNEQFF.